The rows below give T cell receptor beta chains drawn from one sample of a study of identical twins. Using its own MiXCR run on the 5' RACE reads, TCRdb lists one record per CDR3 protein. Counted here are around 490,000 distinct CDR3 sequences, about 22% occurring once; the ten biggest clones make up approximately 0.5%. These same data were also listed under a study on yellow fever vaccine responses in identical twins.

Sequences were obtained from CD4+ T cells sorted from blood. Receptors originate from a woman aged 18-29 years in good health. Each CDR3 is given without its conserved first and last residue. Fields, in order: D gene, clone size, V gene, CDR3 protein. A D gene is named only where the DNA matches it firmly. For some rows the clone size is stated as once, few or many, or as a class when expanded; others skip it.

>.|few|TRBV12-5
ASGYGTGQKNIQY
>TRBD2|.|TRBV11-3
ASSLKARGGETQY
>TRBD1|.|TRBV6-5
ASSYYPGQGIQETQY
>TRBD1|few|TRBV5-6
ASNLKTTGDTGELF
>TRBD1|many|TRBV12-3/TRBV12-4
ASRPPGTVNYGYT
>.|few|TRBV28
ATQGGGNYGYT
>.|.|TRBV7-6
ASSLAGASRQETQY
>TRBD2|.|TRBV12-3/TRBV12-4
ASSSLGTSGF
>.|.|TRBV12-3/TRBV12-4
ASSSRPTGELF
>TRBD2|few|TRBV12-3/TRBV12-4
ASSYRPGLAGTGELF
>.|few|TRBV20-1
SARRSGLGQY
>.|.|TRBV7-6
ASSVDSGVYEQY
>TRBD2|.|TRBV4-1
ASSQPGLAGVTDTQY
>.|few|TRBV6-1
ASSRGRGVQNIQY
>.|.|TRBV29-1
SVPGENEQF
>TRBD2|few|TRBV18
ATFLGGSGSNEQF
>.|few|TRBV7-9
ASSLYQGRNSPLH
>TRBD1|few|TRBV10-3
AISERQGPPDTQY
>.|.|TRBV11-2
ASSLAPRGSRVYEQY
>.|once|TRBV29-1
SVKRGEREAF
>.|.|TRBV6-1
ASSEWASADYEQY
>.|few|TRBV29-1
SVVDSNQPQH
>.|.|TRBV7-9
ASSLVQVGGEQF
>.|.|TRBV18
ASSPRSLGGSTEAF
>.|.|TRBV20-1
SASGRGIWITDTQY
>TRBD2|many|TRBV4-1
ASSQDQAGGPRNEQF
>TRBD1|few|TRBV2
ASKNQQGAGSPLH
>TRBD2|.|TRBV3-1
ASSQGLAGASSYEQY
>.|.|TRBV5-6
ASSLPSKANTGELF
>TRBD1|once|TRBV18
ASSPRGQDEQY
>TRBD2|.|TRBV5-1
ASSPLTSGGAGNEQF
>.|once|TRBV4-2
ASSQDPGDLTGEQF
>.|.|TRBV12-3/TRBV12-4
ASRGGGNSNQPQH
>.|.|TRBV10-2
ASRGTLTGLGTDTQY
>.|.|TRBV20-1
SASHSLAYEQY
>.|few|TRBV15
ATSRGGNTGELF
>.|few|TRBV20-1
SAREGNTEAF
>.|.|TRBV6-1
ASTRDSGGTGELF
>TRBD1|.|TRBV10-2
ASSPTPDRGPYEQY
>.|.|TRBV12-3/TRBV12-4
ASSLRGSAF
>.|.|TRBV12-3/TRBV12-4
ASSLGASQETQY
>TRBD1|few|TRBV6-1
ASSVAGGAF
>.|few|TRBV9
ASSVAEGFGEQF
>.|many|TRBV4-1
ASSQGRGTEYSNQPQH
>TRBD2|few|TRBV7-9
ASSSSGGRQETQY
>.|.|TRBV20-1
SAVTPTGNNEQF
>TRBD1|.|TRBV15
ATSRQPTGEETQY
>TRBD2|few|TRBV20-1
SVSLTSGFTDTQY
>.|.|TRBV20-1
SARDRGSAGNEQF
>TRBD1|.|TRBV5-1
ASSLILTGPDTQY
>.|many|TRBV28
ASSLAKNIQY
>.|.|TRBV7-2
ASSLGLTSYEQY
>.|.|TRBV4-1
ASAMLYVGGTQETQY
>TRBD2|.|TRBV4-1
ASSQLLAGGDTQY
>.|few|TRBV2
AIADRPSYNSPLH
>.|few|TRBV12-3/TRBV12-4
ASSPLYGYGYT
>.|many|TRBV9
ASSAEGYRSSYNSPLH
>.|.|TRBV9
ASSVHSTSENEQY
>TRBD1|few|TRBV6-5
ASSSRGLYTEAF
>.|.|TRBV10-3
AISGLANYNEQF